This T cell receptor (beta chain) derives from a study of blood T cells in healthy people across ages. General study results and limits: Compared with aged donors, long-lived donors showed fewer expanded clones, suggesting selection.

A J-beta primer mix and a sample-barcoded 5' primer were used in a second PCR of about 7 to 12 cycles. Every cDNA molecule carried a tag from a template-switch adaptor bearing 12 random nucleotides. Per-sample output comprised a minimum of 2.5 million paired-end reads containing CDR3. TCRdb re-analysed the 5' RACE reads in MiXCR, keeping a single row per CDR3 protein. Of around 1,100,000 distinct CDR3 sequences in the sample, under 40% are singletons; the top ten hold around 13%. Concerning this clonotype: Its antigen is not identified.

The study recruited healthy Caucasian donors from Russia who were aged roughly 6 to 95. The sample comprised blood. The sequence came from a young man in good health.

CDR3 in DNA: TGTGCCTGGACCTCAGGGGGTAGCACAGATACGCAGTATTTT. Amino acids: CAWTSGGSTDTQYF. The chain has TRBV30 and TRBJ2-3, with 7 bases that match TRBD1. Germline V gene sequence: CDR1 GTSNPN, CDR2 SVGIG (reference sequence). The CDR3 totals 14 residues. Trimming took 4 bases from V and 0 from J; bases not matched to a gene: 4.